This TCR beta chain was identified in a study of monozygotic twins with inflammatory bowel disease. Template switching added UMIs carrying a 6-nucleotide sample barcode. No DNA is given; TCRdb re-called the 5' RACE reads and lists each CDR3 protein once. This sample contains over 110,000 distinct CDR3 sequences. This CDR3 is 15 amino acids long. The germline V gene encodes CDR1 SGHNT and CDR2 YYREEE (reference sequence). This TCR came from a human donor with ulcerative colitis or Crohn's disease, or a healthy co-twin of an affected twin (not recorded which). The genes are TRBV5-4 and TRBJ2-1. The sample was blood. The CDR3 reads CASSPSAYSYNEQFF.